This T cell receptor beta chain was obtained from a study of shared clonotypes between healthy human individuals. This clone was seen just once. What it recognizes is unknown. The study's findings and limits: Memory subsets generally showed lower estimated richness than naive subsets.

Germline CDR1 is MGHDK and CDR2 is SYGVNS. The CDR3 has 14 amino acids. The V and J ends lost 1 base and 2 bases respectively, with 9 bases between them. TCRdb's table, derived via immunoSEQ multiplex PCR, lists solely in-frame clones and lacks some. This sample has 2 million to 2.5 million clones; about 92% occur once, and the top ten carry roughly 0.36%. The TCR originated in a young man in good health. Some clones in this sample may be carry-over from other donors' samples. Material for sequencing was naive CD4+ T cells from PBMCs. The subset is: CD45RA+ positively selected. The chain employs TRBV25-1 and TRBJ2-7; TRBD1 is a possible D gene (5 bases). The CDR3 bases are TGTGCCAGCAGTGAATCGGCAGGGACCTACGAGCAGTACTTC. Amino acids: CASSESAGTYEQYF.